Detailed here is one T cell receptor (beta chain). Profiled with immunoSEQ multiplex PCR; TCRdb holds only in-frame clones, not every one. The repertoire holds some 200,000 clones, with about 80% as singletons. The sample belongs to a study of blood T cell repertoires in COVID-19. Study-wide context: Researchers got acute and convalescent COVID-19 samples from the United States, Italy and Spain. T cells, B-cell-depleted T cells, or PBMCs provided the cDNA or gDNA that served as material.

Sequenced sample: peripheral blood. The clonotype originates from a woman in her twenties or thirties who had recovered from COVID-19.

The CDR3, as DNA: TGCGCCAGCAGCTCCCGGGTAGCACCAACTTACAATGAGCAGTTCTTC. Translating it yields CASSSRVAPTYNEQFF. The J gene is TRBJ2-1, the V gene TRBV5-1; D ambiguous. V lost 3 bases to trimming and J lost 4 bases, with 17 bases between them. The CDR3 runs 16 residues. Germline assignment: CDR1 SGHRS and CDR2 YFSETQ.